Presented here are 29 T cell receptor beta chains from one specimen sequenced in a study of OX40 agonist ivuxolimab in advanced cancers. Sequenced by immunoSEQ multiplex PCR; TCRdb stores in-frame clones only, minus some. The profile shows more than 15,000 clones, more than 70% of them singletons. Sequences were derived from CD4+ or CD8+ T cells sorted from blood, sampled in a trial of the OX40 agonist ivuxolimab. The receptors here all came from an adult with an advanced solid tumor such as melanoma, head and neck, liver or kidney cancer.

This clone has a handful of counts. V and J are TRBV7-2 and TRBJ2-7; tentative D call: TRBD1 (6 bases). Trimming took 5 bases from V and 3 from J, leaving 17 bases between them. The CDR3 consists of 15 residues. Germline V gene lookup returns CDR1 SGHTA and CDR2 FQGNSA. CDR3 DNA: TGTGCCAGCAGCGTCATACAGGGTCCCGTCTACGAGCAGTACTTC. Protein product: CASSVIQGPVYEQYF.

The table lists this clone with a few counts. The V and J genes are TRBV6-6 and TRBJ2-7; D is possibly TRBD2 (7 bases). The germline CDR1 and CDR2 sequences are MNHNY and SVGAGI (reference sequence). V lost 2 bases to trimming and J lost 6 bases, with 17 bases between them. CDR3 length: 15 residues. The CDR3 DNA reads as TGTGCCAGCAGTTACCCCAGGGAGGGGGGGCCCGAGCAGTACTTC. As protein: CASSYPREGGPEQYF.

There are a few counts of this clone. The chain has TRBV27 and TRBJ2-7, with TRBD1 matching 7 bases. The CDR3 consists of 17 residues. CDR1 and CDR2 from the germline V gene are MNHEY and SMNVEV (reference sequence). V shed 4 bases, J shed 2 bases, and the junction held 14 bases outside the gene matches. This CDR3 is CASSSRTGEALPYEQYF. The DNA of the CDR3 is TGTGCCAGCAGTTCCCGGACAGGCGAAGCTCTACCCTACGAGCAGTACTTC.

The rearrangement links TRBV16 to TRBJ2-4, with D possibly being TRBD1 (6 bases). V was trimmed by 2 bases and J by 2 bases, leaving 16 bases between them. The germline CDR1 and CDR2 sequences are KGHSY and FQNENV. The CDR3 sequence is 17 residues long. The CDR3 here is CASSQGSWGPPKNIQYF. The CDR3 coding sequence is TGTGCCAGCAGCCAAGGAAGTTGGGGGCCTCCCAAAAACATTCAGTACTTC. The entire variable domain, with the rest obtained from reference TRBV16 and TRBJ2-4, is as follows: GEEVAQTPKHLVRGEGQKAKLYCAPIKGHSYVFWYQQVLKNEFKFLISFQNENVFDETGMPKERFSAKCLPNSPCSLEIQATKLEDSAVYFCASSQGSWGPPKNIQYFGAGTRLSVL.

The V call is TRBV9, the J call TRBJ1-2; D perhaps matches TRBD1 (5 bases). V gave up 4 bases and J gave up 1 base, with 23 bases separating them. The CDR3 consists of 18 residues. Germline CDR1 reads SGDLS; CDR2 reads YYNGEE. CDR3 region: CASSQDVVRDGYNYGYTF. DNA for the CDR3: TGTGCCAGCAGCCAAGACGTCGTCCGGGACGGATATAACTATGGCTACACCTTC.

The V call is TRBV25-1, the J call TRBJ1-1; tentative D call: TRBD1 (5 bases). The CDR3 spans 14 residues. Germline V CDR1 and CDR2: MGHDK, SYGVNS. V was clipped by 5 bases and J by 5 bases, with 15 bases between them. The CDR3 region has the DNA TGTGCCAGCAGTTTCGGGACGTTGGGTACTGAAGCTTTCTTT. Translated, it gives CASSFGTLGTEAFF.

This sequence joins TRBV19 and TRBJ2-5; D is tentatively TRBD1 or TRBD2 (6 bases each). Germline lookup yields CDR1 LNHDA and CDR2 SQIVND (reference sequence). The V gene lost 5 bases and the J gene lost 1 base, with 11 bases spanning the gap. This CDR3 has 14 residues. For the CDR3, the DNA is TGTGCCAGTAGTGTCAGGGGAGGCCAAGAGACCCAGTACTTC. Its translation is CASSVRGGQETQYF.

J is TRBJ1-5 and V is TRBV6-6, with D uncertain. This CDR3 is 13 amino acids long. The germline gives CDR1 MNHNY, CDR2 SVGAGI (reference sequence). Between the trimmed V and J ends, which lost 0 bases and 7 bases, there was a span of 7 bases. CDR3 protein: CASSYSVAQPQHF. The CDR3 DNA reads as TGTGCCAGCAGTTACTCGGTGGCACAGCCCCAGCATTTT.

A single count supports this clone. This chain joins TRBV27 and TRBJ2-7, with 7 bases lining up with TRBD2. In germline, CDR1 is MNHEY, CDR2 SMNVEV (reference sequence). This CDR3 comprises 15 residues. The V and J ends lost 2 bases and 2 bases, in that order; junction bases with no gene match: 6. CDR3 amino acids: CASSLGGRAPYEQYF. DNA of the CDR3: TGTGCCAGCAGTTTAGGTGGGAGGGCCCCCTACGAGCAGTACTTC.

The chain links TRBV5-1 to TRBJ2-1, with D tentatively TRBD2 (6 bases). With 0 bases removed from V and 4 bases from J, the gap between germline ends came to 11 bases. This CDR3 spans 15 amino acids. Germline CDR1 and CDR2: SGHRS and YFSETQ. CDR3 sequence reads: CASSLVPGAYNEQFF. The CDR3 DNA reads TGCGCCAGCAGCTTGGTCCCGGGAGCATACAATGAGCAGTTCTTC.

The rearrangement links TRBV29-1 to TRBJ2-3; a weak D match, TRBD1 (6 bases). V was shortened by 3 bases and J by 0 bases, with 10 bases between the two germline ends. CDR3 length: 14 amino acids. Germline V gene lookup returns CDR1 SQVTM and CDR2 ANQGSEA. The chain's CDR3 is CSVESGDSTDTQYF. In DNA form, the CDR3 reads TGCAGCGTTGAGTCAGGGGATAGCACAGATACGCAGTATTTT.

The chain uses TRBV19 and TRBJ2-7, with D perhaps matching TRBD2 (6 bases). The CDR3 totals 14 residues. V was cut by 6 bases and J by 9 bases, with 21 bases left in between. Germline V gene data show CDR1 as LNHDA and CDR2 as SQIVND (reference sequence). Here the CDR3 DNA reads TGTGCCAGTAGCCCATTCGTGGGACTCACAGGGCAGTACTTC. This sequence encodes CASSPFVGLTGQYF.

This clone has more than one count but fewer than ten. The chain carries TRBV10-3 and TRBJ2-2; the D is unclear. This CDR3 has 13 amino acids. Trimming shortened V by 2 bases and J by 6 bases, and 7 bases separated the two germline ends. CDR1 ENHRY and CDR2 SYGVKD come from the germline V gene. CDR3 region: CAISEVWAGELFF. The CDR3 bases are TGTGCCATCAGTGAGGTGTGGGCCGGGGAGCTGTTTTTT.

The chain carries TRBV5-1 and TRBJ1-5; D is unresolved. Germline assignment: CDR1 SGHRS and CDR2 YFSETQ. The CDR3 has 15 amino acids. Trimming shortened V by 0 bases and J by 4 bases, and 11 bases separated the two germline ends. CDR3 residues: CASSLDGIPNQPQHF. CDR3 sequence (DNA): TGCGCCAGCAGCTTGGACGGGATACCGAATCAGCCCCAGCATTTT. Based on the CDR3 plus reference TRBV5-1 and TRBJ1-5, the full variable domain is KAGVTQTPRYLIKTRGQQVTLSCSPISGHRSVSWYQQTPGQGLQFLFEYFSETQRNKGNFPGRFSGRQFSNSRSEMNVSTLELGDSALYLCASSLDGIPNQPQHFGDGTRLSIL.

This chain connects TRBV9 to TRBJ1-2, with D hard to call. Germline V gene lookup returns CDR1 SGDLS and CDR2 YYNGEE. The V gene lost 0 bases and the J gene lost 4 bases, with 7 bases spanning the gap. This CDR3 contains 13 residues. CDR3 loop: CASSVVVGYGYTF. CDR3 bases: TGTGCCAGCAGCGTAGTGGTCGGCTATGGCTACACCTTC.

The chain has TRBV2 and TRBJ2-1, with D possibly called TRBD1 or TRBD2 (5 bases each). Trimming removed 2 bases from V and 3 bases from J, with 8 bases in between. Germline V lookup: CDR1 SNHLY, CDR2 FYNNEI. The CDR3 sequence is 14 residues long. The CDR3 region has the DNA TGTGCCAGCAGTGAATTGAGGGGCTACAATGAGCAGTTCTTC. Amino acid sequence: CASSELRGYNEQFF.

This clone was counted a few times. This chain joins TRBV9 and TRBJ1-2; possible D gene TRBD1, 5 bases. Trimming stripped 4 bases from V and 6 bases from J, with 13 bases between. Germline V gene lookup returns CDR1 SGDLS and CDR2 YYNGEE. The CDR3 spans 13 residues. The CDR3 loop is CASSPGGRNGYTF. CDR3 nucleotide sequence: TGTGCCAGCAGCCCTGGGGGAAGAAATGGCTACACCTTC.

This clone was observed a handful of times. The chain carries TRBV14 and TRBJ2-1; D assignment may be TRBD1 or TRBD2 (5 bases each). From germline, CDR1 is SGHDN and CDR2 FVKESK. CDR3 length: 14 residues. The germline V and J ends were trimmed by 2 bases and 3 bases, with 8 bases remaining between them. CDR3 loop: CASSQLGGYNEQFF. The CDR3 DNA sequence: TGTGCCAGCAGCCAACTTGGGGGCTACAATGAGCAGTTCTTC.

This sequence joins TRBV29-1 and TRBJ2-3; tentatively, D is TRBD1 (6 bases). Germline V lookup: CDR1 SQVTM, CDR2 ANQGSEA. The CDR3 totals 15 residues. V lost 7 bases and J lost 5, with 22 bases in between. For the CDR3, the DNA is TGCAGCGCCTGGGCCCCGGGACACATCCAAGATACGCAGTATTTT. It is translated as CSAWAPGHIQDTQYF.

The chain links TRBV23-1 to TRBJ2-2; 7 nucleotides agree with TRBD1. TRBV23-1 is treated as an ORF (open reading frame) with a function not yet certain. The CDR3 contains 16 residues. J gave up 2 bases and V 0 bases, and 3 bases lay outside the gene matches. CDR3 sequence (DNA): TGCGCCAGCAGTCAATCGAGGGACAGCAACACCGGGGAGCTGTTTTTT. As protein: CASSQSRDSNTGELFF.

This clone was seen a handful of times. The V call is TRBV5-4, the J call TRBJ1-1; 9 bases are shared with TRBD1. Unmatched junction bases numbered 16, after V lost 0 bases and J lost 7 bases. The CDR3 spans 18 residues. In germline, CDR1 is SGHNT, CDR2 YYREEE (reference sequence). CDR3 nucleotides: TGTGCCAGCAGCTTGGGGATGGGGCCGGGACAGGGAATTGTTGAAGCTTTCTTT. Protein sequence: CASSLGMGPGQGIVEAFF.

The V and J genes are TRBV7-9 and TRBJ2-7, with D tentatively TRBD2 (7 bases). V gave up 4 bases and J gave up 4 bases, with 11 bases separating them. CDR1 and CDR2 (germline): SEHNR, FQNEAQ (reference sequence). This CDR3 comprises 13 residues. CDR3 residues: CASSSRGGYEQYF. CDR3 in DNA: TGTGCCAGCAGCTCTAGGGGGGGGTACGAGCAGTACTTC. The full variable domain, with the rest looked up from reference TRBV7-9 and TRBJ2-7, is DTGVSQNPRHKITKRGQNVTFRCDPISEHNRLYWYRQTLGQGPEFLTYFQNEAQLEKSRLLSDRFSAERPKGSFSTLEIQRTEQGDSAMYLCASSSRGGYEQYFGPGTRLTVT.

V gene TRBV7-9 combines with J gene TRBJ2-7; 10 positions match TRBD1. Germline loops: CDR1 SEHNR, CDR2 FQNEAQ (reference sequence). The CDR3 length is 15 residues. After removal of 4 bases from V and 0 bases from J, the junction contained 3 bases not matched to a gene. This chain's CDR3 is CASSSGQGVSYEQYF. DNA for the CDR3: TGTGCCAGCAGCTCCGGACAGGGGGTCTCCTACGAGCAGTACTTC. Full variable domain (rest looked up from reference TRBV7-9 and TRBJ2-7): DTGVSQNPRHKITKRGQNVTFRCDPISEHNRLYWYRQTLGQGPEFLTYFQNEAQLEKSRLLSDRFSAERPKGSFSTLEIQRTEQGDSAMYLCASSSGQGVSYEQYFGPGTRLTVT.

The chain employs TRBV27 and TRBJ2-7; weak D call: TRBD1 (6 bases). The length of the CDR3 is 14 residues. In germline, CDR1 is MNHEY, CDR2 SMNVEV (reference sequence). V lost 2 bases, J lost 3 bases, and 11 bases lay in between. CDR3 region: CASSLQGFGYEQYF. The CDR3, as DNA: TGTGCCAGCAGTTTACAGGGGTTCGGCTACGAGCAGTACTTC.

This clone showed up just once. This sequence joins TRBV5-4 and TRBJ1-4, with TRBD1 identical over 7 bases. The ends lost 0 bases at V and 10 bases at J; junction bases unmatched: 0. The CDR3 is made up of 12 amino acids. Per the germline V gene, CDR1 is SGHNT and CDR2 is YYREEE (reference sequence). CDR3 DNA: TGTGCCAGCAGCTTGGGGACAGGAAAACTGTTTTTT. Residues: CASSLGTGKLFF.

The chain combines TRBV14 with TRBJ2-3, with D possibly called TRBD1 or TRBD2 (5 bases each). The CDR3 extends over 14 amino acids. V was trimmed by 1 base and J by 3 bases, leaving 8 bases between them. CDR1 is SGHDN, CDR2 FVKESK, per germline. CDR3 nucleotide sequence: TGTGCCAGCAGCCAAGGAGGGGTGACAGATACGCAGTATTTT. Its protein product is CASSQGGVTDTQYF.

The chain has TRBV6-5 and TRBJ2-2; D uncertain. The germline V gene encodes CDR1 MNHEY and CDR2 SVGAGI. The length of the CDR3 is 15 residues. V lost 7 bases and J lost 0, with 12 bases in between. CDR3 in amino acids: CASKKSRSNTGELFF. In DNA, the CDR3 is TGTGCCAGCAAAAAGAGTCGATCGAACACCGGGGAGCTGTTTTTT.

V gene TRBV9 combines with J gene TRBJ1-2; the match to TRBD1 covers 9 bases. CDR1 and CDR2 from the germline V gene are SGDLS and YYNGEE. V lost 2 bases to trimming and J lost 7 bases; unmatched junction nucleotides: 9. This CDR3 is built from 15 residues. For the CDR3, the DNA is TGTGCCAGCAGCGTCGGACAGGGGAGTAGAATTGGCTACACCTTC. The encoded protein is CASSVGQGSRIGYTF.

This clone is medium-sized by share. The CDR3 loop is CASSYGTGEVYEQYF. As DNA, the CDR3 is TGTGCCAGCAGTTATGGGACAGGGGAAGTCTACGAGCAGTACTTC. The V gene is TRBV6-6, the J gene TRBJ2-7, with 10 bases lining up with TRBD1. The V segment lost 3 bases and the J segment 3 bases; nucleotides outside the gene matches: 5. The CDR3 is 15 amino acids. Germline CDR1 and CDR2: MNHNY and SVGAGI (reference sequence).